A selection of T cell receptor beta chains follows, all from one sample in a study of T cell changes during pregnancy in multiple sclerosis. Sequencing was performed with immunoSEQ multiplex PCR; in TCRdb, only in-frame clones are kept and a portion is missing. The profile shows 90,000 to 120,000 clones, around 90% of them singletons. The specimen was peripheral blood, collected in the third trimester of pregnancy. These receptors came from a female donor in good health, enrolled as a control in a pregnancy study. Both conserved end residues are part of each CDR3. The order of the fields is V gene, J gene, D gene, CDR3 DNA, CDR3 protein. A D gene is named only where the DNA matches it firmly.

v_gene: TRBV9
j_gene: TRBJ2-3
d_gene: TRBD2
CDR3nt: TGTGCCAGCAGCGTAGTGGCGGGGGGCGGCACAGATACGCAGTATTTT
CDR3aa: CASSVVAGGGTDTQYF

v_gene: TRBV18
j_gene: TRBJ2-7
d_gene: NA
CDR3nt: TGTGCCAGCTCACAATCGGTGACAATAAGCTCCTACGAGCAGTACTTC
CDR3aa: CASSQSVTISSYEQYF

v_gene: TRBV7-3
j_gene: TRBJ2-3
d_gene: NA
CDR3nt: TGTGCCAGCAGTCCGGGGTTAAGCACAGATACGCAGTATTTT
CDR3aa: CASSPGLSTDTQYF

v_gene: TRBV7-3
j_gene: TRBJ2-3
d_gene: NA
CDR3nt: TGTGCCAGCAGCTTAATGGGCGGGGAAGATACGCAGTATTTT
CDR3aa: CASSLMGGEDTQYF

v_gene: TRBV7-3
j_gene: TRBJ2-1
d_gene: NA
CDR3nt: TGTGCCAGCAGCCCCAGCGGGACACCATTTTCCTACAATGAGCAGTTCTTC
CDR3aa: CASSPSGTPFSYNEQFF

v_gene: TRBV4-3
j_gene: TRBJ2-7
d_gene: TRBD1
CDR3nt: TGCGCCAGCAGCCAAGGTCAGGACAGGGGGAGTTTCTACGAGCAGTACTTC
CDR3aa: CASSQGQDRGSFYEQYF

v_gene: TRBV27
j_gene: TRBJ2-7
d_gene: NA
CDR3nt: TGTGCCAGCAGTTTAATCGGGCAGGGGATAGACGAGCAGTACTTC
CDR3aa: CASSLIGQGIDEQYF

v_gene: TRBV9
j_gene: TRBJ2-3
d_gene: NA
CDR3nt: TGTGCCAGCAGCGGAGAGGGGGCGGGGGGAACAGATACGCAGTATTTT
CDR3aa: CASSGEGAGGTDTQYF

v_gene: TRBV18
j_gene: TRBJ1-1
d_gene: NA
CDR3nt: TGTGCCAGCTCACCACTCTCGACAGGAGGGAACACTGAAGCTTTCTTT
CDR3aa: CASSPLSTGGNTEAFF

v_gene: TRBV30
j_gene: TRBJ2-1
d_gene: NA
CDR3nt: TGTGCCTGGAGTGGTACTTGGGGGGGGCCATTTTTGAATAATGAGCAGTTCTTC
CDR3aa: CAWSGTWGGPFLNNEQFF